This section outlines one TCR beta chain sequence together with its context. No antigen is known for it. Base qualities were left out, and no much larger clone turns up one base away. The germline V gene encodes CDR1 SGHNT and CDR2 YYREEE (reference sequence). V and J are truncated by 5 bases and 14 bases respectively, leaving an intervening sequence of 17 bases. Inclusive of the bounding cysteine and phenylalanine, the CDR3 is 12 residues long. The kept DNA is CDR3 alone, 36 bases in frame from the first base. These data originate in a study of Ad26.COV2.S vaccination and SARS-CoV-2 variants (dated by TCRdb to about 2021). As for the study more broadly: Vaccine-arm donors came from COV1001, a multicentre, randomized, double-blind, placebo-controlled phase I-IIa trial of Ad26.COV2.S in healthy adults. Ad26.COV2.S was administered intramuscularly at a dose of 5x10^10 or 1x10^11 viral particles, either as one shot or as two shots given 56 days apart. Sequencing of the TCRbeta repertoire served to evaluate the specificity and breadth of SARS-CoV-2-reactive T cell receptors following Ad26.COV2.S vaccination. A total of approximately 30 samples were included in the TCR-sequenced set, comprising roughly 19 Ad26.COV2.S vaccine recipients, 5 placebo recipients and 8 SARS-CoV-2 convalescent individuals. Trial participants were randomized into five groups of five, in which low-dose or high-dose Ad26.COV2.S was given once or twice, or placebo was given on both occasions. Throughout the experiments and outcome assessment, investigators stayed blinded to trial group allocation. What the study reported, not specific to this receptor: Vaccine and placebo recipients had comparable non-spike TCR breadth, which fits with the vaccine containing only spike. Compared with placebo recipients, Ad26.COV2.S recipients showed higher spike-specific TCR breadth (P = 0.0014). It was noted by the authors that total T cell responses may have been underestimated by the TCR breadth and depth analyses. Substantial breadth of spike-specific CD8+ and CD4+ T cell responses was reported after vaccination. Comparing responses between vaccine doses or regimens was not something the study was powered to do.

The immunoSEQ Assay was the method used to sequence TCRbeta CDR3 regions. After extraction, genomic DNA underwent amplification by bias-controlled multiplex PCR, followed by high-throughput sequencing. The authors processed their data as follows. To quantify the absolute abundance of every unique TCRbeta CDR3 region, sequences were collapsed and filtered. T cell fraction was estimated by normalizing TCRbeta template counts to usable DNA, which was measured by amplifying reference genes present in all nucleated cells. Repertoire TCRs were annotated as SARS-CoV-2-specific by exact matching of V gene, CDR3 amino acid sequence and J gene to a known reactive TCR set. The reference SARS-CoV-2 TCR set was obtained from MIRA and was filtered for enrichment in COVID-19-positive ImmuneCODE repertoires, whereby public or cross-reactive TCRs were removed. Using the MIRA antigens, annotated TCRs were further analysed by specific ORF or by position within an ORF. Breadth was defined as annotated unique rearrangements over total unique productive rearrangements; depth was the summed frequency of those rearrangements. Group comparisons of TCR breadth used two-sided Wilcoxon rank-sum tests. TCRdb holds this immuneACCESS table with in-frame rearrangements only. Some clones are missing; in checked studies, unresolved V genes explain under half, and the rest has no known cause. D and trimming come from the DNA, and the V and J calls and clone size come from that table. Present in this sample are about 400,000 clones, 70% to 90% of which were seen just once. The ten largest clones take up more than 3% of the sample.

What this sample's treatment or condition label stands for: about 20 received Ad26.COV2.S at low or high dose, single or two shots; roughly five received placebo; per-sample allocation not given. Repertoires of vaccine and placebo recipients were sequenced from samples collected on day 63 after the first injection. Between 29 July and 7 August 2020, Cohort 1b enrolled around 24 adults aged 18-55 years at one site in Boston, USA. Ad26.COV2.S was a replication-incompetent adenovirus type 26 vector that expressed a prefusion-stabilized SARS-CoV-2 spike protein derived from the original Wuhan strain. The receptor's source is a person between 18 and 60 years old who received the Ad26.COV2.S COVID-19 vaccine or a placebo. The chain is assembled from TRBV5-4 and TRBJ2-1, with the D gene call left open. This specimen was peripheral blood, taken in a trial of Ad26.COV2.S vaccine versus placebo. The nucleotide sequence reads as follows: TGTGCCAGCAGTCTTAGCCGCTTCGAGGAGTTCTTC. It specifies CASSLSRFEEFF.